This TCR beta chain appears in the sequencing data of a study of shared clonotypes between healthy human individuals. Background on the study: CD4 naive and CD4 memory each took three plates per donor, while CD8 naive took two and CD8 memory one.

Sorted-subset replicate PCRs used 150 to 250 ng of genomic DNA. This amount corresponded to approximately 30,000 T cell genomes. The assay was immunoSEQ multiplex PCR, and TCRdb's table has in-frame clones only and misses some. Of some 380,000 clones listed, just over 95% were seen once; the top ten hold about 0.34%. About this clone: The antigen remains unidentified.

CDR3 length: 15 amino acids. V lost 5 bases to trimming and J lost 8 bases, with 18 bases between them. The germline V gene encodes CDR1 SEHNR and CDR2 FQNEAQ (reference sequence). Regarding the study as a whole: The sampled material consisted only of blood, and tissue repertoires are likely to differ. Genetic and exposure-history diversity was limited by the small donor number.

The material sequenced was memory CD8+ T cells sorted from blood. Subset: CD45RO+ cells pooled with CCR7-negative TemRA cells. The receptor was derived from a man aged 25-45 years in good health. The chain uses TRBV7-9 and TRBJ2-2; D possibly corresponds to TRBD2 (6 bases). This chain's CDR3 is CASSLRETRKGELFF. CDR3 coding DNA: TGTGCCAGCAGCCTACGTGAGACTAGAAAAGGGGAGCTGTTTTTT.